This TCR beta chain was identified in a study of blood T cell repertoires in COVID-19. Participants reported their clinical history, and cohort assignment relied on those reports. Looked up from germline, CDR1 is LGHNA and CDR2 is YNFKEQ. V was pared by 0 bases and J by 1 base, with 18 bases of the junction left unmatched. CDR3 length: 21 amino acids. Assay: immunoSEQ multiplex PCR; the TCRdb copy retains only in-frame clones and omits some. Of about 140,000 clones in the sample, 60% to 80% are singletons; the top ten hold over 2.5%. The rearrangement joins TRBV4-2 to TRBJ1-5; 7 nucleotides match TRBD1. The source material was PBMCs or T cells enriched from blood (not recorded which). The clonotype originates from a woman aged 45-65 years who had recovered from COVID-19. The CDR3 loop reads CASSQEGENRGTVGSNQPQHF. DNA for the CDR3: TGTGCCAGCAGCCAAGAGGGGGAAAACAGGGGAACGGTGGGAAGCAATCAGCCCCAGCATTTT.